Included here is one T cell receptor (beta chain) sequence, with context. The data belong to a study of response to subunit inactivated influenza vaccine. TCRdb redid the calling of the RT-PCR reads with MiXCR, one entry per CDR3 protein. The table has about 480,000 distinct CDR3 sequences, 10% to 15% seen once. The CDR3 has 16 amino acids. V lost 4 bases and J 3 bases, leaving 17 bases between the germline ends. Germline V gives CDR1 LGHNA, CDR2 YNFKEQ. The rearrangement uses TRBV4-2 and TRBJ2-3; the D gene is possibly TRBD2 (6 bases). Sample: PBMCs from blood, taken 45 days after vaccination. The sequence derives from a man aged 45 to 65 who received an inactivated influenza vaccine. The CDR3 region is CASSRGGEARTDTQYF. For the CDR3, the DNA is TGTGCCAGCAGCCGGGGCGGGGAGGCACGAACAGATACGCAGTATTTT.